The present T cell receptor beta chain was sequenced within a study of early T cells in non-severe SARS-CoV-2 infection. As for the study in general: With bulk RNA from unsorted whole blood as input, sequencing yielded unpaired chains. Regarding the study as a whole: Clonotype matching in VDJdb favored anti-spike CD8 responses and did not capture private and CD4 specificities.

With 0 bases removed from V and 6 bases from J, the gap between germline ends came to 12 bases. This CDR3 spans 14 amino acids. CDR1 SEHNR and CDR2 FQNEAQ come from the germline V gene (reference sequence). This clonotype is medium-sized (0.01 to 0.1%) in the sample. The antigen remains unidentified. The protocol attached unique molecular identifiers to individual cDNA molecules. Each CDR3 protein is one row after TCRdb ran MiXCR on the 5' RACE reads. The table shows about 32,000 distinct CDR3 sequences, with about 3.9% occurring only once. V and J are TRBV7-9 and TRBJ2-7; no definite D call. The sequencing sample was made of whole blood. This TCR was recovered from an adult who was a healthcare worker with PCR-confirmed SARS-CoV-2 infection or an uninfected control (not recorded which). The DNA for the CDR3 is TGTGCCAGCAGCTTAGCGAGTAGTGGCGTCGAGCAGTACTTC. It is translated as CASSLASSGVEQYF.